This TCR beta chain was identified during a study of blood T cell repertoires in COVID-19. Across the whole study: From the United States, Italy and Spain came samples of acute and convalescent COVID-19. In each case, the material was cDNA or gDNA derived from T cells, B-cell-depleted T cells, or PBMCs.

The CDR3 loop spans 13 amino acids. V gave up 1 base and J gave up 7 bases, with 11 bases separating them. How the authors handled the data: It was from reference gene primer amplification that nucleated cell counts were estimated. Sequencing used immunoSEQ multiplex PCR; TCRdb keeps in-frame clones, though not all of them. That table supplies the V and J calls and clone size; D and trimming were determined from the DNA. The table lists about 220,000 clones, 82% of them singletons. Self-reported history from a screening survey and questionnaire set each donor's cohort. What was sequenced was PBMCs or T cells enriched from blood (not recorded which). The V gene is TRBV12-3 or TRBV12-4, the J gene TRBJ2-7; D is possibly TRBD1 (5 bases). This TCR was sampled from a woman aged 60 to 75 who had recovered from COVID-19. CDR3 protein: CASSLGQLEEQYF. DNA of the CDR3: TGTGCCAGCAGTTTAGGACAGCTAGAGGAGCAGTACTTC.